What follows are 13 T cell receptor beta chains derived from one specimen sequenced in a study of CD8 T cells in Susac syndrome. Reverse transcription of roughly 0.45 to 1 ug RNA was carried out with random hexamers. TCRdb re-derived calls from the immunoSEQ multiplex PCR reads in MiXCR, one entry per CDR3 protein. The profile covers tens of thousands of distinct CDR3 sequences, with roughly 90% appearing a single time and less than 0.6% taken by the ten largest. The source material was CD8+ T cells from PBMCs. These receptors all stem from a human donor with multiple sclerosis.

V and J are TRBV14 and TRBJ1-3; D perhaps matches TRBD1 (6 bases). Germline V gene lookup returns CDR1 SGHDN and CDR2 FVKESK. CDR3 length equals 15 residues. Trimming pared 4 bases from V and 3 bases from J, leaving 13 bases between. The CDR3 sequence: CASSLVGGIGNTIYF. In DNA form, the CDR3 reads TGTGCCAGCAGCCTCGTGGGGGGCATTGGAAACACCATATATTTT.

The chain combines TRBV27 with TRBJ2-5; 8 nucleotides agree with TRBD1. Germline loops: CDR1 MNHEY, CDR2 SMNVEV (reference sequence). The CDR3 spans 15 residues. V lost 8 bases to trimming and J lost 0 bases; unmatched junction nucleotides: 8. CDR3 DNA: TGTGCCAGCGGATTGGGACAGGCCTACCAAGAGACCCAGTACTTC. This translates into CASGLGQAYQETQYF.

Written as DNA, the CDR3 is TGTGCCAGCAGTGAAGCGGACAGTCAAGAGACCCAGTACTTC. It is translated as CASSEADSQETQYF. J is TRBJ2-5 and V is TRBV2; D may be TRBD1 (6 bases). The V and J ends lost 0 bases and 2 bases respectively, with 7 bases between them. The CDR3 has 14 residues. Per the germline V gene, CDR1 is SNHLY and CDR2 is FYNNEI. Full variable domain (missing parts from reference TRBV2 and TRBJ2-5): EPEVTQTPSHQVTQMGQEVILRCVPISNHLYFYWYRQILGQKVEFLVSFYNNEISEKSEIFDDQFSVERPDGSNFTLKIRSTKLEDSAMYFCASSEADSQETQYFGPGTRLLVL.

The V gene is TRBV27, the J gene TRBJ2-6, with D hard to call. The CDR3 extends over 16 amino acids. The ends were cut back, 5 bases at V and 1 base at J, with 12 bases in the middle. CDR1 and CDR2 (germline): MNHEY, SMNVEV (reference sequence). The CDR3 DNA reads TGTGCCAGCAGTCCCCTCCAGGCGTCTGGGGCCAACGTCCTGACTTTC. Protein product: CASSPLQASGANVLTF.

This chain joins TRBV5-1 and TRBJ2-1, with D unclear. Trimming pared 0 bases from V and 2 bases from J, leaving 12 bases between. Looked up from germline, CDR1 is SGHRS and CDR2 is YFSETQ. This CDR3 is built from 16 residues. The CDR3 DNA reads TGCGCCAGCAGCTTGGACGACCTTCAGGCCTACAATGAGCAGTTCTTC. This sequence encodes CASSLDDLQAYNEQFF.

This clonotype was seen only once. The chain carries TRBV28 and TRBJ2-5, with 7 bases identical to TRBD2. CDR1 is MDHEN, CDR2 SYDVKM, per germline. The CDR3 totals 15 residues. Germline trimming cut 1 base from V and 4 bases from J; bases unmatched to any gene: 6. The CDR3 DNA is TGTGCCAGCAGTTTATCAGCGGGATGGGTAGAGACCCAGTACTTC. Protein: CASSLSAGWVETQYF.

On this clonotype: A read error may account for a junction end that differs from germline. V and J are TRBV7-7 and TRBJ2-1; D uncertain. The CDR3 runs 13 residues. Germline V gene sequence: CDR1 SSHAT, CDR2 FNYEAQ (reference sequence). The CDR3 loop reads CASSPDIWDEQFF. The CDR3 DNA reads TGTGCTAGCAGCCCAGATATCTGGGATGAGCAGTTCTTC.

The rearrangement joins TRBV19 to TRBJ2-1; 8 bases line up with TRBD2. Germline V gives CDR1 LNHDA, CDR2 SQIVND (reference sequence). This CDR3 has 16 residues. Trimming cost V 3 bases and J 1 base; bases outside gene matches: 5. The CDR3 DNA sequence: TGTGCCAGTAGTATCGATGCGGGAGGATCCTACAATGAGCAGTTCTTC. Amino acid sequence: CASSIDAGGSYNEQFF.

CDR3 nucleotides: TGTGCCAGCAGTGAAGGGACAGGGGGCTACAATGAGCAGTTCTTC. This encodes CASSEGTGGYNEQFF. The chain combines TRBV6-1 with TRBJ2-1, with TRBD1 matching over 10 bases. The CDR3 consists of 15 residues. CDR1 and CDR2 from the germline V gene are MNHNS and SASEGT. V lost 1 base to trimming and J lost 3 bases; unmatched junction nucleotides: 0.

The chain employs TRBV27 and TRBJ2-3, with 8 positions matching TRBD2. The CDR3 spans 16 residues. V gave up 7 bases and J gave up 3 bases; unmatched junction bases: 12. CDR1 is MNHEY and CDR2 is SMNVEV in the germline V gene (reference sequence). In nucleotides, the CDR3 is TGTGCCAGCATCGCAGCAGACGGGGGGGCGACAGATACGCAGTATTTT. This codes for CASIAADGGATDTQYF.

The rearrangement uses TRBV19 and TRBJ1-3; D is unresolved. The germline CDR1 and CDR2 sequences are LNHDA and SQIVND (reference sequence). This CDR3 has 15 amino acids. Deletions cut 5 bases from V and 0 bases from J, with 11 bases between. The CDR3 nucleotides read TGTGCCAGTAGTCCCGATCCGAGCTCTGGAAACACCATATATTTT. Translated, it gives CASSPDPSSGNTIYF. The whole variable domain, filled in from reference TRBV19 and TRBJ1-3, reads DGGITQSPKYLFRKEGQNVTLSCEQNLNHDAMYWYRQDPGQGLRLIYYSQIVNDFQKGDIAEGYSVSREKKESFPLTVTSAQKNPTAFYLCASSPDPSSGNTIYFGEGSWLTVV.

The chain uses TRBV7-9 and TRBJ2-1; no clear D. The CDR3 is 11 residues long. Trimming removed 3 bases at V and 10 bases at J, with 7 bases between. Germline V gene lookup returns CDR1 SEHNR and CDR2 FQNEAQ (reference sequence). The CDR3 sequence: CASSLGAEQFF. The CDR3 DNA follows: TGTGCCAGCAGCTTGGGCGCGGAGCAGTTCTTC.

V gene TRBV6-1 combines with J gene TRBJ1-1; 9 nucleotides align to TRBD1. Per the germline V gene, CDR1 is MNHNS and CDR2 is SASEGT. The CDR3 has 15 amino acids. V was clipped by 3 bases and J by 2 bases; unmatched bases: 4. CDR3 residues: CASSDTGGTNTEAFF. The CDR3 DNA sequence: TGTGCCAGCAGTGATACAGGGGGCACCAACACTGAAGCTTTCTTT.